This T cell receptor beta chain was found in a study of CD8 T cells in Susac syndrome. CDR3 size: 14 residues. V lost 0 bases and J lost 2, with 7 bases in between. Germline CDR1 reads MNHEY; CDR2 reads SVGAGI. An amount of RNA that ranged from roughly 0.5 to 1 ug was reverse transcribed with random hexamers. TCRdb re-analysed the immunoSEQ multiplex PCR reads in MiXCR, keeping a single row per CDR3 protein. The data show 90,000 to 150,000 distinct CDR3 sequences, around 94% seen once. The authors sequenced TCR beta from blood CD8+ and CD4+ T cells. Healthy donors matched for age and sex were used as controls.

What was sequenced was CD4+ T cells from PBMCs. The chain joins TRBV6-5 to TRBJ2-5, with D uncertain. This TCR was recovered from a human donor in good health. CDR3 residues: CASSYSSIQETQYF. CDR3 sequence (DNA): TGTGCCAGCAGTTACTCGAGCATACAAGAGACCCAGTACTTC.